Here is one T cell receptor beta chain with its context. What it binds is not known. A second about 7 to 12 cycle PCR used barcoded and J-beta primers. TCRdb fed the 5' RACE reads into MiXCR, producing one record per CDR3 protein. The sample lists 700,000 or so distinct CDR3 sequences; around 38% were seen once. The sample is drawn from a study of blood T cells in healthy people across ages. General study findings and limits: The lack of PBMC sorting stopped any conclusive naive versus antigen-experienced comparison.

The CDR3 sequence is 16 residues long. Germline assignment: CDR1 DFQATT and CDR2 SNEGSKA (reference sequence). V lost 2 bases, J lost 8 bases, and 11 bases stayed unmatched. The chain joins TRBV20-1 to TRBJ2-1, with 11 bases identical to TRBD2. The material sequenced was blood. This receptor was identified in a man older than 75 in good health. CDR3: CSARTLAGGPSYEQFF. Here the CDR3 DNA reads TGCAGTGCTAGAACCTTAGCGGGAGGGCCATCATATGAGCAGTTCTTC.